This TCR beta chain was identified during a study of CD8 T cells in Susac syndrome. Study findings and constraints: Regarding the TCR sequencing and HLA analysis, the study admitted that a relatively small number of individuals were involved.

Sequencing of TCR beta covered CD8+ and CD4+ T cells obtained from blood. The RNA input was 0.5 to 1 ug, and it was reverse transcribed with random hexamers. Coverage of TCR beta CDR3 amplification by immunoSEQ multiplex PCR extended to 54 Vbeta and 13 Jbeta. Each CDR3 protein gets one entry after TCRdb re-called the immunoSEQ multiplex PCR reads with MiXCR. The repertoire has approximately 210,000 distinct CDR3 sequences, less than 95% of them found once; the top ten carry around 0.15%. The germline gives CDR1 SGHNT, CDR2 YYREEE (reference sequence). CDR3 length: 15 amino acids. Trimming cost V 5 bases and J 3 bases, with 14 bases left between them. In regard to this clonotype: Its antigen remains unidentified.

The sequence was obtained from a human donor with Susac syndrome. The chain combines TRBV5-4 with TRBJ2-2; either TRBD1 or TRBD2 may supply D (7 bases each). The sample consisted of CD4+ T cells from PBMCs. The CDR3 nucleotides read TGTGCCAGCAGTGAGCGGGACAGTTACACCGGGGAGCTGTTTTTT. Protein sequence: CASSERDSYTGELFF.